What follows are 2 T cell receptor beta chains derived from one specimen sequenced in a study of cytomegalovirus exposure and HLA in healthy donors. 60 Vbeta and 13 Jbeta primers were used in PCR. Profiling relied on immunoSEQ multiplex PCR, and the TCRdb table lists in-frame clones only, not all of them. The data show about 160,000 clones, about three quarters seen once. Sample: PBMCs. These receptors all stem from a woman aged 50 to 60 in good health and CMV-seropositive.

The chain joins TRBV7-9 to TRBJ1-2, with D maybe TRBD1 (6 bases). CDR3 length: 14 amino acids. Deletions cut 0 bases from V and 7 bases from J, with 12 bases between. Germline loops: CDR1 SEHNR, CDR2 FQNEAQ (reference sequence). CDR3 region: CASSLAVPDSGYTF. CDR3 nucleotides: TGTGCCAGCAGCTTAGCGGTCCCGGACAGTGGCTACACCTTC.

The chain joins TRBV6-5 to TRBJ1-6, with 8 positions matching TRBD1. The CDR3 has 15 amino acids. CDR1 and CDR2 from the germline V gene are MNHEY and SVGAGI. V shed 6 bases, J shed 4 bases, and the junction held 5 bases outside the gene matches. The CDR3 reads CASSPQGDYNSPLHF. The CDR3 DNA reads TGTGCCAGCAGCCCACAGGGGGATTATAATTCACCCCTCCACTTT.